Shown below are 30 T cell receptor beta chains from a single sample sequenced in a study of blood T cell repertoires in COVID-19. Assay used: immunoSEQ multiplex PCR; TCRdb lists only in-frame clones, some missing. Here the sample spans 130,000 to 150,000 clones, approximately 86% being singletons. The sequenced sample was peripheral blood. These receptors were taken from a woman aged 50 to 60 with acute or convalescent COVID-19.

The V call is TRBV15, the J call TRBJ1-1; no clear D. Germline CDR1 and CDR2: LNHNV and YYDKDF (reference sequence). The CDR3 contains 14 residues. The ends were cut back, 1 base at V and 4 bases at J, with 10 bases in the middle. The CDR3 region has the DNA TGTGCCACCAGCAGAGTGTTAGGAGTCACTGAAGCTTTCTTT. Amino acids: CATSRVLGVTEAFF. Filled out from reference TRBV15 and TRBJ1-1, the complete variable domain reads DAMVIQNPRYQVTQFGKPVTLSCSQTLNHNVMYWYQQKSSQAPKLLFHYYDKDFNNEADTPDNFQSRRPNTSFCFLDIRSPGLGDTAMYLCATSRVLGVTEAFFGQGTRLTVV.

The gene calls are TRBV7-2 and TRBJ2-1; 8 nucleotides agree with TRBD2. Germline V gene lookup returns CDR1 SGHTA and CDR2 FQGNSA. V trimming: 2 bases; J trimming: 2 bases; junction bases outside the gene matches: 5. The CDR3 totals 16 residues. The CDR3 coding sequence is TGTGCCAGCAGCTTATCGGGGGGGGCTCCCTACAATGAGCAGTTCTTC. Protein product: CASSLSGGAPYNEQFF.

This clone was seen a single time. CDR3 region: CASSISTGTGDNEQYF. For the CDR3, the DNA is TGTGCCAGCAGCATCAGCACCGGGACAGGGGACAACGAGCAGTACTTC. The chain has TRBV11-2 and TRBJ2-7; TRBD1 aligns across 10 bases. The V gene's germline CDR1 is SGHAT and CDR2 FQNNGV. J lost 5 bases, V lost 5 bases, and 12 bases had no gene match. There are 16 residues in the CDR3.

The chain links TRBV18 to TRBJ1-3; the D gene is possibly TRBD1 (6 bases). Germline V lookup: CDR1 KGHSH, CDR2 LQKENI. Trimming removed 8 bases at V and 4 bases at J, with 21 bases between. The CDR3 is made up of 16 amino acids. The CDR3 region has the DNA TGTGCCAGCACACGTTCAGGCTACAGGGTCGGAAACACCATATATTTT. It is translated as CASTRSGYRVGNTIYF. Full variable domain (missing parts from reference TRBV18 and TRBJ1-3): NAGVMQNPRHLVRRRGQEARLRCSPMKGHSHVYWYRQLPEEGLKFMVYLQKENIIDESGMPKERFSAEFPKEGPSILRIQQVVRGDSAAYFCASTRSGYRVGNTIYFGEGSWLTVV.

The rearrangement uses TRBV27 and TRBJ2-7; maybe TRBD1 (6 bases). This CDR3 contains 13 residues. Germline V gene data show CDR1 as MNHEY and CDR2 as SMNVEV (reference sequence). The V end lost 5 bases, the J end lost 1 base, and 9 bases lay between the germline ends. This chain's CDR3 is CASSIRGSYEQYF. CDR3 coding DNA: TGTGCCAGCAGTATCAGGGGTTCCTACGAGCAGTACTTC.

This chain connects TRBV25-1 to TRBJ1-2, with TRBD1 identical over 7 bases. This CDR3 is 15 amino acids long. Germline trimming cut 3 bases from V and 2 bases from J; bases unmatched to any gene: 6. Per germline, CDR1 MGHDK and CDR2 SYGVNS. The DNA for the CDR3 is TGTGCCAGCAGTGACCCTGGACAGGTAAACTATGGCTACACCTTC. It codes for CASSDPGQVNYGYTF.

The sample holds a few counts of this clone. The CDR3 sequence is CATGGRYSNQPQHF. As DNA, the CDR3 is TGTGCCACCGGGGGACGGTATAGCAATCAGCCCCAGCATTTT. This chain connects TRBV10-3 to TRBJ1-5, with D possibly matching TRBD1 (5 bases). The V gene lost 10 bases and the J gene lost 0 bases, with 13 bases spanning the gap. Germline V gene sequence: CDR1 ENHRY, CDR2 SYGVKD. This CDR3 is 14 amino acids long.

This chain links TRBV20-1 with TRBJ1-2, with TRBD1 as a possible D gene (5 bases). V was pared by 3 bases and J by 6 bases, with 14 bases between. The CDR3 is 13 residues long. Germline CDR1 and CDR2: DFQATT and SNEGSKA (reference sequence). The CDR3 region is CSASSGLLHGYTF. The DNA of the CDR3 is TGCAGTGCTAGTTCGGGACTCCTCCATGGCTACACCTTC.

The chain uses TRBV7-2 and TRBJ2-1; 13 nucleotides match TRBD2. This CDR3 has 18 amino acids. Germline assignment: CDR1 SGHTA and CDR2 FQGNSA. The ends lost 4 bases at V and 0 bases at J; junction bases unmatched: 6. CDR3: CASSSLAGGMASYNEQFF. Here the CDR3 DNA reads TGTGCCAGCAGCTCACTAGCGGGGGGGATGGCCTCCTACAATGAGCAGTTCTTC.

The J gene is TRBJ1-1, the V gene TRBV5-4; D is uncertain. The CDR3 contains 13 residues. V lost 1 base, J lost 3 bases, and 7 bases lay in between. Germline CDR1 and CDR2: SGHNT and YYREEE (reference sequence). In DNA form, the CDR3 reads TGTGCCAGCAGCTTGCCGGGGTACACTGAAGCTTTCTTT. This translates into CASSLPGYTEAFF.

The V and J genes are TRBV29-1 and TRBJ1-2; possible D gene TRBD1, 5 bases. The CDR3 is made up of 13 amino acids. Per the germline V gene, CDR1 is SQVTM and CDR2 is ANQGSEA. Between the trimmed V and J ends, which lost 7 bases and 4 bases, there was a span of 16 bases. The CDR3 is CSAAEGTSYGYTF. CDR3 sequence (DNA): TGCAGCGCCGCGGAGGGGACGAGCTATGGCTACACCTTC.

CDR3 region: CASSPSGEGITHEQYF. CDR3 in DNA: TGTGCCAGTAGTCCTAGCGGGGAGGGGATTACCCACGAGCAGTACTTC. The rearrangement uses TRBV19 and TRBJ2-7; TRBD2 matches at 9 bases. The junction had 13 bases not matched to a gene; V was cut back by 5 bases and J by 5 bases. Germline V gene data show CDR1 as LNHDA and CDR2 as SQIVND (reference sequence). The CDR3 contains 16 residues.

This sequence joins TRBV24-1 and TRBJ2-7; D is ambiguous. V gave up 4 bases and J gave up 4 bases, with 10 bases separating them. The CDR3 consists of 13 residues. Germline loops: CDR1 KGHDR, CDR2 SFDVKD. The CDR3 DNA follows: TGTGCCACCAGTGACGCTTACAGATACGAGCAGTACTTC. Its translation: CATSDAYRYEQYF.

The rearrangement uses TRBV18 and TRBJ2-3, with D possibly TRBD1 on 7 matching bases. V was cut by 1 base and J by 5 bases, with 19 bases left in between. There are 17 residues in the CDR3. Germline values: CDR1 KGHSH, CDR2 LQKENI. The CDR3 DNA follows: TGTGCCAGCTCACCACGGGCAGGGGGGAGGATTGGAGATACGCAGTATTTT. Protein product: CASSPRAGGRIGDTQYF. The entire variable domain, with the rest obtained from reference TRBV18 and TRBJ2-3, is as follows: NAGVMQNPRHLVRRRGQEARLRCSPMKGHSHVYWYRQLPEEGLKFMVYLQKENIIDESGMPKERFSAEFPKEGPSILRIQQVVRGDSAAYFCASSPRAGGRIGDTQYFGPGTRLTVL.

This chain links TRBV10-3 with TRBJ2-7; 11 nucleotides line up with TRBD2. The CDR3 sequence is 15 residues long. Unmatched junction bases numbered 4, after V lost 4 bases and J lost 2 bases. Germline V CDR1 and CDR2: ENHRY, SYGVKD. The CDR3, as DNA: TGTGCCATCAGTGGGGCTAGCGGGAGGCCCTACGAGCAGTACTTC. Its translation is CAISGASGRPYEQYF.

The chain combines TRBV24-1 with TRBJ2-3; the match to TRBD2 covers 9 bases. V dropped 3 bases and J dropped 6; count of bases not matched to a gene: 6. The CDR3 is 15 residues long. Germline loops: CDR1 KGHDR, CDR2 SFDVKD. The CDR3 here is CATSDDLAGRDTQYF. In DNA, the CDR3 is TGTGCCACCAGTGATGATCTAGCGGGAAGGGATACGCAGTATTTT.

In its sample, this clone was seen once. This sequence joins TRBV19 and TRBJ2-1; the D gene is possibly TRBD1 (6 bases). Trimming removed 4 bases at V and 7 bases at J, with 14 bases between. Germline V CDR1 and CDR2: LNHDA, SQIVND (reference sequence). The CDR3 runs 14 residues. CDR3: CASSRRTGTNEQFF. DNA for the CDR3: TGTGCCAGTAGTAGAAGAACAGGGACAAATGAGCAGTTCTTC.

In this sample, this clone turned up a few times. The genes are TRBV5-1 and TRBJ1-1; 9 bases align to TRBD1. The CDR3 runs 14 residues. Germline V gene data show CDR1 as SGHRS and CDR2 as YFSETQ. J was trimmed by 1 base and V by 3 bases; bases with no gene match: 1. CDR3 sequence reads: CASSSGQGNTEAFF. Here the CDR3 DNA reads TGCGCCAGCAGCTCGGGACAGGGGAACACTGAAGCTTTCTTT.

The J gene is TRBJ1-1, the V gene TRBV25-1, with 8 bases that match TRBD1. Germline V gives CDR1 MGHDK, CDR2 SYGVNS. This CDR3 region has 12 residues. The CDR3 coding sequence is TGTGCTACGGCAGGGGGCCGTGGAGAGGCTTTCTTT. Translation gives CATAGGRGEAFF.

J is TRBJ1-1 and V is TRBV30; D remains ambiguous. The germline V gene encodes CDR1 GTSNPN and CDR2 SVGIG (reference sequence). The V end lost 2 bases, the J end lost 3 bases, and 4 bases lay between the germline ends. There are 11 residues in the CDR3. Here the CDR3 reads CAWSPYTEAFF. CDR3 bases: TGTGCCTGGAGTCCGTACACTGAAGCTTTCTTT.

Only one count was recorded for this clone. The junction shows a germline mismatch at one end, possibly a read error. This sequence joins TRBV6-5 and TRBJ1-1; 12 nucleotides agree with TRBD1. CDR3 length equals 12 residues. Germline CDR1 MNHEY, CDR2 SVGAGI. The CDR3 nucleotides are TGTGCCAGCAGTTACTCGGGGACAGGGGGCCGGTTT. Translating it yields CASSYSGTGGRF.

This chain uses TRBV2 with TRBJ1-3; 7 nucleotides agree with TRBD1. With 9 bases clipped from V and 0 bases from J, the junction kept 8 bases outside the gene matches. This CDR3 contains 15 residues. Germline values: CDR1 SNHLY, CDR2 FYNNEI. The CDR3 loop reads CASPITGASGNTIYF. The CDR3, as DNA: TGTGCCAGTCCGATAACAGGGGCCTCTGGAAACACCATATATTTT.

This clone has just one count. CDR3 sequence: CASSQDDFSTDTQYF. CDR3 coding DNA: TGTGCCAGCAGCCAAGATGACTTTAGCACAGATACGCAGTATTTT. The chain joins TRBV3-1 (or the pseudogene TRBV3-2) to TRBJ2-3; D ambiguous. CDR1 is LGHDT, CDR2 YNNKEL, per germline (reference sequence). This CDR3 is built from 15 residues. V lost 0 bases and J 0 bases, leaving 7 bases between the germline ends.

The chain joins TRBV23-1 to TRBJ2-7; 7 nucleotides align to TRBD1. TRBV23-1 is annotated as an ORF whose role is uncertain. V lost 1 base and J lost 1; bases outside the gene matches: 19. CDR3 length: 20 amino acids. In nucleotides, the CDR3 is TGCGCCAGCAGTCAATTCTTTGGGTGGTCAGGGGGTGTTAGATCCTACGAGCAGTACTTC. This codes for CASSQFFGWSGGVRSYEQYF.

The CDR3 nucleotides are TGCGCCAGCAGCCAAGAACGGGGGACTAGCACAGATACGCAGTATTTT. Its protein product is CASSQERGTSTDTQYF. The chain carries TRBV4-1 and TRBJ2-3; D is perhaps TRBD2 (6 bases). The CDR3 is made up of 16 amino acids. CDR1 and CDR2 (germline): MGHRA, YSYEKL. Trimming took 0 bases from V and 0 from J, leaving 10 bases between them.

This chain connects TRBV11-3 to TRBJ2-2; 10 nucleotides agree with TRBD1. Germline CDR1 reads SGHNT; CDR2 reads YENEEA. This CDR3 has 17 residues. The J segment lost 0 bases and the V segment lost 5 bases, leaving 6 bases of the junction unmatched. DNA of the CDR3: TGTGCCAGCAGCGGGGGACAGGGGCGATCGAACACCGGGGAGCTGTTTTTT. Its translation: CASSGGQGRSNTGELFF. Using reference TRBV11-3 and TRBJ2-2 for the parts outside the CDR3, the full variable domain is EAGVVQSPRYKIIEKKQPVAFWCNPISGHNTLYWYLQNLGQGPELLIRYENEEAVDDSQLPKDRFSAERLKGVDSTLKIQPAELGDSAVYLCASSGGQGRSNTGELFFGEGSRLTVL.

V and J are TRBV5-1 and TRBJ2-3, with 7 positions matching TRBD1. V was clipped by 1 base and J by 1 base; unmatched bases: 3. The CDR3 sequence is 15 residues long. Germline values: CDR1 SGHRS, CDR2 YFSETQ. CDR3 DNA: TGCGCCAGCAGCTTGATAGACAGGGGCACAGATACGCAGTATTTT. It codes for CASSLIDRGTDTQYF. The full variable domain, completed using reference TRBV5-1 and TRBJ2-3, is KAGVTQTPRYLIKTRGQQVTLSCSPISGHRSVSWYQQTPGQGLQFLFEYFSETQRNKGNFPGRFSGRQFSNSRSEMNVSTLELGDSALYLCASSLIDRGTDTQYFGPGTRLTVL.

The chain recombines TRBV20-1 with TRBJ2-1, with TRBD2 matching over 9 bases. The CDR3 covers 15 residues. Trimming cost V 3 bases and J 5 bases; bases outside gene matches: 8. Per the germline V gene, CDR1 is DFQATT and CDR2 is SNEGSKA (reference sequence). The CDR3 DNA reads TGCAGTGCTAGTAGCCTAGCGGGGCCGAACAATGAGCAGTTCTTC. Translated, it gives CSASSLAGPNNEQFF.

This clone was counted once. V usage is TRBV6-5 and J usage is TRBJ1-2; 10 nucleotides line up with TRBD1. V lost 6 bases, J lost 3 bases, and 7 bases stayed unmatched. The CDR3 length is 15 residues. Germline CDR1 is MNHEY and CDR2 is SVGAGI. The CDR3 nucleotides read TGTGCCAGCAGGCCCGACAGGGGGCGGTACTATGGCTACACCTTC. This gives the protein CASRPDRGRYYGYTF.

The chain employs TRBV4-2 and TRBJ1-4; 7 bases are shared with TRBD1. This CDR3 is 16 amino acids long. Trimming cost V 4 bases and J 4 bases; bases outside gene matches: 9. Germline V gene lookup returns CDR1 LGHNA and CDR2 YNFKEQ. CDR3 DNA sequence: TGTGCCAGCAGCCTAAACGTGGGACAGATTAATGAAAAACTGTTTTTT. This sequence encodes CASSLNVGQINEKLFF.